These T cell receptor beta chains were read from a single sample in a study of OX40 agonist ivuxolimab in advanced cancers. Libraries were prepared by immunoSEQ multiplex PCR; TCRdb keeps only in-frame clonotypes and omits some of them. This sample has over 35,000 clones, with 75% to 90% found just once. Here the sequenced sample was CD4+ or CD8+ T cells sorted from blood, taken in a trial of the OX40 agonist ivuxolimab. All receptors derive from an adult with an advanced solid tumor such as melanoma, head and neck, liver or kidney cancer. Each CDR3 is given with its conserved first and last residue. Fields, in order: clone size, V gene, D gene, J gene, CDR3 protein, CDR3 DNA. The D gene is left open where the match is weak. Not all rows give a size; the values are once, few, many and, for expanded clones, a class.

>.|TRBV7-9|.|TRBJ1-2
CASSLETLRGASYGYTF
TGTGCCAGCAGCTTAGAGACATTAAGGGGGGCCTCCTATGGCTACACCTTC
>.|TRBV5-6|.|TRBJ1-2
CASSLPEGVNYGYTF
TGTGCCAGCAGCTTGCCGGAGGGCGTTAACTATGGCTACACCTTC
>.|TRBV7-2|TRBD1|TRBJ1-2
CASSLTDWTGGSYGYTF
TGTGCCAGCAGCTTGACCGATTGGACAGGGGGATCCTATGGCTACACCTTC
>.|TRBV10-3|.|TRBJ2-1
CATSSSEVGNNEQFF
TGTGCCACCTCAAGTAGCGAGGTGGGGAACAATGAGCAGTTCTTC
>.|TRBV29-1|.|TRBJ2-2
CSVVGGRGTGELFF
TGCAGCGTGGTGGGAGGCAGGGGCACCGGGGAGCTGTTTTTT
>.|TRBV12-5|.|TRBJ1-5
CASGVRDGRDGSNQPQHF
TGTGCTAGTGGTGTCCGGGACGGACGCGATGGTAGCAATCAGCCCCAGCATTTT
>.|TRBV5-6|.|TRBJ1-3
CASSLAGREVTGNTIYF
TGTGCCAGCAGCTTGGCCGGCAGGGAAGTGACTGGAAACACCATATATTTT
>.|TRBV6-6|.|TRBJ2-3
CASTTDSTDTQYF
TGTGCCAGCACCACGGACAGTACAGATACGCAGTATTTT
>.|TRBV19|.|TRBJ2-5
CASSTDTRKVETQYF
TGTGCCAGTAGTACCGATACTCGAAAGGTGGAGACCCAGTACTTC
>.|TRBV6-1|TRBD2|TRBJ2-1
CASRLAGGYNEQFF
TGTGCCAGCAGACTAGCGGGAGGGTACAATGAGCAGTTCTTC
>.|TRBV5-4|TRBD2|TRBJ2-5
CASSLVTSGAQETQYF
TGTGCCAGCAGCTTGGTTACTAGCGGGGCTCAAGAGACCCAGTACTTC
>few|TRBV5-1|TRBD1|TRBJ1-2
CASSLGDREYGYTF
TGCGCCAGCAGCTTGGGTGACAGGGAGTATGGCTACACCTTC
>.|TRBV28|.|TRBJ2-7
CASSLWGQPISYEQYF
TGTGCCAGCAGTTTGTGGGGACAACCGATTTCCTACGAGCAGTACTTC
>few|TRBV30|.|TRBJ1-1
CAWSTTVNTEAFF
TGTGCCTGGAGTACAACAGTGAACACTGAAGCTTTCTTT
>.|TRBV5-4|.|TRBJ2-7
CASSLGGPPYEQYF
TGTGCCAGCAGCCTTGGGGGGCCCCCCTACGAGCAGTACTTC
>.|TRBV10-3|TRBD1|TRBJ2-5
CAISYSTGLSETQYF
TGTGCCATCAGCTATTCGACAGGGTTGAGCGAGACCCAGTACTTC
>.|TRBV29-1|TRBD1|TRBJ2-3
CSVEGDRGFTDTQYF
TGCAGCGTGGAAGGGGACAGGGGTTTTACAGATACGCAGTATTTT
>.|TRBV7-3|TRBD2|TRBJ2-3
CASSTQAGATDTQYF
TGTGCCAGCAGCACTCAAGCGGGAGCCACAGATACGCAGTATTTT
>.|TRBV6-5|.|TRBJ1-1
CASSPSGNMNTEAFF
TGTGCCAGCAGTCCTTCGGGAAATATGAACACTGAAGCTTTCTTT
>.|TRBV5-5|.|TRBJ1-5
CASSYGGDQPQHF
TGTGCCAGCAGCTACGGGGGGGATCAGCCCCAGCATTTT
>.|TRBV20-1|.|TRBJ2-1
CSADRHEQFF
TGCAGTGCCGATAGGCATGAGCAGTTCTTC
>.|TRBV6-1|TRBD2|TRBJ2-1
CASSDAGLAGVNEQFF
TGTGCCAGCAGTGACGCGGGACTAGCGGGAGTCAATGAGCAGTTCTTC
>.|TRBV2|.|TRBJ2-3
CASSEAVAGSTDTQYF
TGTGCCAGCAGTGAAGCAGTCGCGGGGAGCACAGATACGCAGTATTTT
>.|TRBV19|TRBD1|TRBJ2-1
CASSTPDRAAGEQFF
TGTGCCAGTAGTACCCCGGACAGGGCGGCGGGTGAGCAGTTCTTC
>.|TRBV4-1|.|TRBJ2-2
CASSPRANTGELFF
TGCGCCAGCAGCCCCAGGGCGAACACCGGGGAGCTGTTTTTT
>.|TRBV18|.|TRBJ1-1
CASSPATNTEAFF
TGTGCCAGCTCACCCGCCACGAACACTGAAGCTTTCTTT
>.|TRBV18|.|TRBJ2-2
CASSPLDTGELFF
TGTGCCAGCTCACCCCTGGACACCGGGGAGCTGTTTTTT
>.|TRBV7-8|TRBD1|TRBJ1-5
CASSWGQGDNQPQHF
TGTGCCAGCAGCTGGGGACAGGGGGACAATCAGCCCCAGCATTTT
>.|TRBV5-1|.|TRBJ1-1
CASRPGQPNTEAFF
TGCGCCAGCAGACCCGGACAGCCTAACACTGAAGCTTTCTTT
>.|TRBV9|.|TRBJ2-1
CASSSWTNEQFF
TGTGCCAGCAGCTCTTGGACAAATGAGCAGTTCTTC
>.|TRBV19|.|TRBJ2-5
CASSEGAGETQYF
TGTGCCAGTAGTGAAGGGGCGGGGGAGACCCAGTACTTC
>.|TRBV7-8|.|TRBJ2-2
CASSLNVGDTGELFF
TGTGCCAGCAGCTTAAATGTCGGGGACACCGGGGAGCTGTTTTTT
>.|TRBV10-3|TRBD1|TRBJ1-1
CATDRGQGALGTEAFF
TGTGCCACGGATCGGGGACAGGGCGCGCTAGGGACTGAAGCTTTCTTT
>.|TRBV7-2|.|TRBJ1-2
CASSFPGGQGLQYGYTF
TGTGCCAGCAGCTTCCCCGGGGGACAAGGACTTCAGTATGGCTACACCTTC
>.|TRBV30|.|TRBJ1-5
CAWSVGGNQPQHF
TGTGCCTGGAGTGTAGGAGGCAATCAGCCCCAGCATTTT
>.|TRBV9|.|TRBJ2-2
CASSVVDLGTGELFF
TGTGCCAGCAGCGTAGTGGACCTGGGGACCGGGGAGCTGTTTTTT
>few|TRBV28|.|TRBJ1-1
CASSVGTWEAFF
TGTGCCAGCAGTGTCGGGACGTGGGAAGCTTTCTTT
>.|TRBV12-5|.|TRBJ2-6
CASGFRALAFSGANVLTF
TGTGCTAGTGGCTTCCGGGCCTTAGCCTTTTCTGGGGCCAACGTCCTGACTTTC
>once|TRBV2|.|TRBJ2-5
CASSESGALQETQYF
TGTGCCAGCAGTGAGTCAGGGGCCCTACAAGAGACCCAGTACTTC
>few|TRBV11-2|.|TRBJ2-2
CASSLGGQGELFF
TGTGCCAGCAGCTTAGGTGGTCAGGGGGAGCTGTTTTTT
>.|TRBV6-6|TRBD1|TRBJ1-1
CASSYQGQLSEAFF
TGTGCCAGCAGTTACCAGGGACAGCTAAGTGAAGCTTTCTTT
>.|TRBV27|.|TRBJ2-3
CASSLFSRTTDTQYF
TGTGCCAGCAGTTTATTTTCCAGGACGACAGATACGCAGTATTTT
>.|TRBV9|.|TRBJ2-3
CASPWSDTQYF
TGTGCCAGCCCGTGGTCAGATACGCAGTATTTT
>.|TRBV5-1|TRBD2|TRBJ2-2
CASTSRGGPNTGELFF
TGCGCCAGCACCTCTCGGGGGGGGCCGAACACCGGGGAGCTGTTTTTT
>few|TRBV10-3|TRBD1|TRBJ1-5
CAIREPGGDQPQHF
TGTGCCATCAGGGAGCCAGGGGGCGATCAGCCCCAGCATTTT
>.|TRBV7-6|.|TRBJ2-7
CASSPDLSFREQYF
TGTGCCAGCAGCCCGGACTTATCTTTTCGCGAGCAGTACTTC
>.|TRBV5-8|.|TRBJ2-2
CASRKVSNTGELFF
TGTGCCAGCAGGAAAGTTTCGAACACCGGGGAGCTGTTTTTT
>.|TRBV18|.|TRBJ2-7
CASSPWPERGEQYF
TGTGCCAGCTCACCATGGCCGGAGAGAGGCGAGCAGTACTTC